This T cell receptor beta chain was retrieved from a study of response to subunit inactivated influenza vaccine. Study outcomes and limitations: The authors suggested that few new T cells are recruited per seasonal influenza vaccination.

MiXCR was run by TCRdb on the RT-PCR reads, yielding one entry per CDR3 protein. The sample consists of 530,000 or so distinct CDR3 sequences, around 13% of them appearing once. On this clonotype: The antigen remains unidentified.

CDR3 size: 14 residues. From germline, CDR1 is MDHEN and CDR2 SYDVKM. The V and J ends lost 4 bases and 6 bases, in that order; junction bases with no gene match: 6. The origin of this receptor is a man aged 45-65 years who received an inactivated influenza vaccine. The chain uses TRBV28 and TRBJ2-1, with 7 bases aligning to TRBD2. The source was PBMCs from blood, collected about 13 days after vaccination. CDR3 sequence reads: CASSSTGLVNEQFF. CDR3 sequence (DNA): TGTGCCAGCAGTTCCACTGGACTAGTCAATGAGCAGTTCTTC.